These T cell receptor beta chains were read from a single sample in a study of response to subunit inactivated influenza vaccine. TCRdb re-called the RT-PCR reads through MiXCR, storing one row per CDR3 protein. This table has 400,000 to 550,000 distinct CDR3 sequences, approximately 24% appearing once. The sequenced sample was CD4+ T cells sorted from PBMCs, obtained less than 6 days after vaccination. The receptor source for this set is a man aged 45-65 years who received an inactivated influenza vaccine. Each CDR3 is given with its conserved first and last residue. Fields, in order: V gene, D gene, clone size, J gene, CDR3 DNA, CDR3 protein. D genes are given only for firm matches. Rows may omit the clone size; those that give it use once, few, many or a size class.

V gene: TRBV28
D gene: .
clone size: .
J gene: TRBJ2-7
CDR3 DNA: TGTGCCACTCCGGGGGTCAACGAGCAGTACTTC
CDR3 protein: CATPGVNEQYF

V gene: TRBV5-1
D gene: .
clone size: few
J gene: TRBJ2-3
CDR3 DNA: TGCGCCAGCAGTACGACAGGGAGGGCAGATACGCAGTATTTT
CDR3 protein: CASSTTGRADTQYF

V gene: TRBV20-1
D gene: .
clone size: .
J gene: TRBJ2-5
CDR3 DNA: TGCAGTGCTCCCAGGGGCCGAGAGACCCAGTACTTC
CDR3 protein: CSAPRGRETQYF

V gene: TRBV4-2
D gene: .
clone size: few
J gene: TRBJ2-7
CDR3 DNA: TGTGCCAGTGGGGAGGACTTATCCTACGAGCAGTACTTC
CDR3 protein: CASGEDLSYEQYF

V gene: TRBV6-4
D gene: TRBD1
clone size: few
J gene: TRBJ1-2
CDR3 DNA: TGTGCCAGCAGACCGACAGGGGAGAGAGGCTACACCTTC
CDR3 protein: CASRPTGERGYTF

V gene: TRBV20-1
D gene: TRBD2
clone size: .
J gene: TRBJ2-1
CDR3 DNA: TGCAGTGCGAACCCCTTAGCGGGAGGTTCGGATGAGCAGTTCTTC
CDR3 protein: CSANPLAGGSDEQFF

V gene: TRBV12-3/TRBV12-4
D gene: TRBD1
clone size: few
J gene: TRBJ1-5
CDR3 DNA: TGTGCCAGCGCCCCAGCAGGGGGCCAGCCCCAGCATTTT
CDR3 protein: CASAPAGGQPQHF

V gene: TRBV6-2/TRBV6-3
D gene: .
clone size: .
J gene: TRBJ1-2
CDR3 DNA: TGTGCCAGCAGGTCAACAGGGTACTATGGCTACACCTTC
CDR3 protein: CASRSTGYYGYTF

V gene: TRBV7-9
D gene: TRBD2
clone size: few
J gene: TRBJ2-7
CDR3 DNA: TGTGCCAGCAGCTCCGGCGGACTAGCGGCCTCCTACGAGCAGTACTTC
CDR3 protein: CASSSGGLAASYEQYF

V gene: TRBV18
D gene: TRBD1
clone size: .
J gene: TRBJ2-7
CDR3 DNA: TGTGCCAGCTCACCAACGCTCCGGGACAGTTCCTACGAGCAGTACTTC
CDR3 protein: CASSPTLRDSSYEQYF

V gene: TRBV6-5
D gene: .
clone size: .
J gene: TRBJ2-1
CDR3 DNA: TGTGCCAGCAGTTACGGGCTGGAGGGCGAGCAGTTCTTC
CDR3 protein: CASSYGLEGEQFF

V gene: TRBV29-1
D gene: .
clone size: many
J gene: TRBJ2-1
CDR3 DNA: TGCAGCGTTGACGCGGGACAGAGCTATTACAATGAGCAGTTCTTC
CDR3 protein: CSVDAGQSYYNEQFF

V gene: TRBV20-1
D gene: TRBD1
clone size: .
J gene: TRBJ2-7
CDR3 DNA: TGCAGGGGCGGACAGGGAGTAGGCGAGCAGTACTTC
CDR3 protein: CRGGQGVGEQYF

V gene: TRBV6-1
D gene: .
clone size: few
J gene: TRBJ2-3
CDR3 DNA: TGTGCCAGCAGTGTGAGACACCCTACTAGCACAGATACGCAGTATTTT
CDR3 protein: CASSVRHPTSTDTQYF

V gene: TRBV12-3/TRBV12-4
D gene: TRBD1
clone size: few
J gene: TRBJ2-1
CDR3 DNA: TGTGCCAGCAAACAGGGGTATGATGAGCAGTTCTTC
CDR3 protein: CASKQGYDEQFF

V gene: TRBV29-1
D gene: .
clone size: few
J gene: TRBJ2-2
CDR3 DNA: TGCAGCGTCTCCAGGGGAGGCCTGTTTACCGGGGAGCTGTTTTTT
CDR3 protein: CSVSRGGLFTGELFF

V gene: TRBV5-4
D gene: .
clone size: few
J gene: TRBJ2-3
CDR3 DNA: TGTGCCAGCAGCTTGGATGGGCACTTCACAGATACGCAGTATTTT
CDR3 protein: CASSLDGHFTDTQYF

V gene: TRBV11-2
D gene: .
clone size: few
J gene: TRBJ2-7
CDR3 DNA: TGTGCCAGCAGCTTCCACATAAGCTCCTACGAGCAGTACTTC
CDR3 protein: CASSFHISSYEQYF